The 12 T cell receptor beta chains below all came from one sample that was sequenced in a study of technical replicates of blood from a few donors (TCRdb year 2017). Library method: the immunoSEQ multiplex PCR assay. What TCRdb holds here is the immuneACCESS table cut down to in-frame rearrangements. Part of the clones is not present; checked against another copy, under half of the missing clones reflect an unresolved V gene, and the others are unexplained. The sample table holds 66,000 or so clones, of which approximately 97% were seen once. The biggest ten clones account for 0.15% to 0.25% of the sample. The sample comprised T cells isolated from PBMCs. The source is a human donor in good health.

This chain joins TRBV7-8 and TRBJ1-2; D is undetermined. The CDR3 is 13 amino acids. Between the trimmed V and J ends, which lost 0 bases and 3 bases, there was a span of 5 bases. Germline lookup yields CDR1 SGHVS and CDR2 FQNEAQ. CDR3 in DNA: TGTGCCAGCAGCTTAGCTCGGGACTATGGCTACACCTTC. It encodes CASSLARDYGYTF.

CDR3 coding DNA: TGTGCCAGCAGCGTAGGCGGACTAGCGGGGGGGCCCGTAGGAGAGACCCAGTACTTC. This translates into CASSVGGLAGGPVGETQYF. V is TRBV9 and J is TRBJ2-5; 15 bases fit TRBD2. Germline V gives CDR1 SGDLS, CDR2 YYNGEE. The V and J ends lost 0 bases and 4 bases, in that order; junction bases with no gene match: 10. There are 19 residues in the CDR3.

The chain has TRBV4-1 and TRBJ2-1, with D uncertain. The V gene lost 3 bases and the J gene lost 0 bases, with 12 bases spanning the gap. The CDR3 contains 16 residues. The germline CDR1 and CDR2 sequences are MGHRA and YSYEKL. CDR3 bases: TGCGCCAGCAGCCAGGTAAACCTAATCTCCTACAATGAGCAGTTCTTC. It yields the protein CASSQVNLISYNEQFF.

The V call is TRBV19, the J call TRBJ2-7; D might be TRBD1 (6 bases). Germline CDR1 LNHDA, CDR2 SQIVND (reference sequence). The CDR3 covers 17 residues. Trimming stripped 9 bases from V and 4 bases from J, with 28 bases between. CDR3 nucleotides: TGTGCCAGCCGCTATACCACAGGGAGTGGGATAGGATACGAGCAGTACTTC. This encodes CASRYTTGSGIGYEQYF.

The chain recombines TRBV4-1 with TRBJ1-1, with TRBD1 matching 7 bases. V was pared by 2 bases and J by 4 bases, with 10 bases of the junction left unmatched. CDR3 length: 16 residues. Per the germline V gene, CDR1 is MGHRA and CDR2 is YSYEKL. The DNA of the CDR3 is TGCGCCAGCAGCCAATCGAGACAGGGCTTTTTCACTGAAGCTTTCTTT. Protein: CASSQSRQGFFTEAFF.

The V call is TRBV5-1, the J call TRBJ2-3; TRBD2 is a possible D gene (5 bases). CDR1 and CDR2 (germline): SGHRS, YFSETQ. The V end was cut by 0 bases, the J end by 9 bases, with 11 bases between. There are 13 residues in the CDR3. CDR3 amino acids: CASSLDVEGTQYF. For the CDR3, the DNA is TGCGCCAGCAGCTTGGACGTTGAGGGAACGCAGTATTTT.

The rearrangement uses TRBV4-2 and TRBJ2-1, with a weak D call TRBD1 (6 bases). This CDR3 spans 15 amino acids. Looked up from germline, CDR1 is LGHNA and CDR2 is YNFKEQ. Deletions cut 3 bases from V and 4 bases from J, with 13 bases between. The CDR3 here is CASSQGQGTYNEQFF. The CDR3 coding sequence is TGTGCCAGCAGCCAGGGGCAGGGGACATACAATGAGCAGTTCTTC.

The CDR3 DNA follows: TGTGCCAGCAGTTACGCCGGGACAAAGCTCAACGAGCAGTACTTC. Protein: CASSYAGTKLNEQYF. The chain is built from TRBV6-5 and TRBJ2-7, with D perhaps TRBD1 (6 bases). CDR1 is MNHEY and CDR2 is SVGAGI in the germline V gene. Trimming stripped 2 bases from V and 5 bases from J, with 16 bases between. This CDR3 comprises 15 residues.

This chain uses TRBV11-3 with TRBJ1-1; D is possibly TRBD1 (5 bases). V lost 11 bases and J 5 bases, leaving 21 bases between the germline ends. CDR1 and CDR2 from the germline V gene are SGHNT and YENEEA. This CDR3 contains 14 residues. DNA of the CDR3: TGTGCCTCCGGGCCGTCGGCAGGGCTTACTGAAGCTTTCTTT. Translating it yields CASGPSAGLTEAFF. The full variable domain, in which reference TRBV11-3 and TRBJ1-1 provide the parts outside the CDR3, is EAGVVQSPRYKIIEKKQPVAFWCNPISGHNTLYWYLQNLGQGPELLIRYENEEAVDDSQLPKDRFSAERLKGVDSTLKIQPAELGDSAVYLCASGPSAGLTEAFFGQGTRLTVV.

This chain joins TRBV28 and TRBJ2-7; possible D gene TRBD1, 5 bases. Trimming pared 3 bases from V and 3 bases from J, leaving 9 bases between. The CDR3 runs to 13 residues. CDR1 is MDHEN, CDR2 SYDVKM, per germline. The DNA of the CDR3 is TGTGCCAGCAGTTTTAAGGGGTTCTACGAGCAGTACTTC. Residues: CASSFKGFYEQYF.

The V and J genes are TRBV10-1 and TRBJ1-2; D unclear. There are 14 residues in the CDR3. V was cut by 6 bases and J by 0 bases, with 11 bases left in between. From germline, CDR1 is WNHNN and CDR2 SYGVQD (reference sequence). This CDR3 reads CASSPGSTNYGYTF. CDR3 nucleotide sequence: TGCGCCAGCAGCCCGGGATCTACTAACTATGGCTACACCTTC.

This chain connects TRBV6-5 to TRBJ2-7, with 10 positions matching TRBD1. The trim removed 2 bases at V and 2 bases at J, leaving 3 bases unmatched. Germline loops: CDR1 MNHEY, CDR2 SVGAGI. The CDR3 extends over 15 amino acids. As DNA, the CDR3 is TGTGCCAGCAGTTACGCGGACAGGGGGACCTACGAGCAGTACTTC. This encodes CASSYADRGTYEQYF.